These 2 T cell receptor beta chains came from one sample sequenced in a study of cytomegalovirus exposure and HLA in healthy donors. Primers included in the PCR were 60 Vbeta and 13 Jbeta primers. Measured with immunoSEQ multiplex PCR; TCRdb has only the in-frame clones, and not every one. The sample includes some 140,000 clones, roughly 73% of them seen just once. The sequencing input was PBMCs. The receptors here all came from a male donor in good health and CMV-seronegative.

The genes are TRBV4-1 and TRBJ1-4; no clear D. V shed 1 base and J shed 7 bases, with 13 bases lying between them. The CDR3 has 15 amino acids. Germline values: CDR1 MGHRA, CDR2 YSYEKL. Here the CDR3 reads CASSQGGFDGEKLFF. CDR3 bases: TGCGCCAGCAGCCAAGGCGGGTTCGATGGTGAAAAACTGTTTTTT.

The chain couples TRBV7-2 to TRBJ2-3; no clear D gene. CDR1 and CDR2 from the germline V gene are SGHTA and FQGNSA. This CDR3 has 12 residues. V lost 5 bases to trimming and J lost 11 bases, with 14 bases between them. The CDR3 DNA sequence: TGTGCCAGCAGCCCCTTCCGCGAAGTGCAGTATTTT. Residues: CASSPFREVQYF.